These 21 T cell receptor beta chains originate from one sample sequenced in a study of cytomegalovirus exposure and HLA in healthy donors. Assay: immunoSEQ multiplex PCR; the TCRdb copy retains only in-frame clones and omits some. The table shows under 300,000 clones, with 80% to 90% occurring only once. Sequencing was carried out using PBMCs. The source of these receptors is a woman between 18 and 29 years old in good health and CMV-seronegative.

The chain carries TRBV7-2 and TRBJ2-1; D gene unclear. The CDR3 is 15 residues long. Per the germline V gene, CDR1 is SGHTA and CDR2 is FQGNSA. Trimming removed 5 bases at V and 0 bases at J, with 11 bases between. CDR3 in amino acids: CASSRSAVSYNEQFF. In nucleotides, the CDR3 is TGTGCCAGCAGCCGATCCGCAGTCTCCTACAATGAGCAGTTCTTC. The variable domain in full, with the rest retrieved from reference TRBV7-2 and TRBJ2-1, is GAGVSQSPSNKVTEKGKDVELRCDPISGHTALYWYRQSLGQGLEFLIYFQGNSAPDKSGLPSDRFSAERTGGSVSTLTIQRTQQEDSAVYLCASSRSAVSYNEQFFGPGTRLTVL.

The rearrangement links TRBV28 to TRBJ2-7; the match to TRBD2 covers 12 bases. The CDR3 is 16 amino acids. The germline V gene has CDR1 MDHEN and CDR2 SYDVKM. V was pared by 5 bases and J by 4 bases, with 9 bases of the junction left unmatched. Written as DNA, the CDR3 is TGTGCCAGCAGTGCTCGGACTAGCGGGGTGTTTTACGAGCAGTACTTC. The encoded protein is CASSARTSGVFYEQYF.

This chain uses TRBV30 with TRBJ2-1; 11 bases fit TRBD1. Germline V gives CDR1 GTSNPN, CDR2 SVGIG (reference sequence). The trim removed 0 bases at V and 6 bases at J, leaving 4 bases unmatched. This CDR3 is 15 amino acids long. CDR3 sequence (DNA): TGTGCCTGGAGTGTTGGGACAGGGGGTGGCAATGAGCAGTTCTTC. Translated, it gives CAWSVGTGGGNEQFF.

This chain links TRBV6-1 with TRBJ2-1; the D gene is possibly TRBD2 (6 bases). The CDR3 has 14 residues. V shed 5 bases and J shed 8 bases, with 16 bases lying between them. Germline lookup yields CDR1 MNHNS and CDR2 SASEGT. The DNA for the CDR3 is TGTGCCAGCAGTAGGCCGGGCCCGGGGGATGAGCAGTTCTTC. Its translation is CASSRPGPGDEQFF.

The rearrangement joins TRBV5-1 to TRBJ1-1; D is possibly TRBD1 (5 bases). The CDR3 contains 15 residues. Trimming stripped 7 bases from V and 2 bases from J, with 18 bases between. CDR1 is SGHRS, CDR2 YFSETQ, per germline. CDR3 sequence reads: CASSSGLGDNTEAFF. The CDR3 coding sequence is TGCGCCAGCTCCAGCGGGTTGGGGGACAACACTGAAGCTTTCTTT.

The chain has TRBV28 and TRBJ2-1; TRBD1 aligns across 8 bases. The CDR3 extends over 15 amino acids. The V segment lost 11 bases and the J segment 2 bases; nucleotides outside the gene matches: 11. Germline lookup yields CDR1 MDHEN and CDR2 SYDVKM. CDR3 residues: CAASRGRGPYNEQFF. The CDR3 bases are TGTGCCGCCTCCCGGGGCAGGGGGCCCTACAATGAGCAGTTCTTC.

V and J are TRBV6-5 and TRBJ1-1; 8 bases map to TRBD1. Germline V gives CDR1 MNHEY, CDR2 SVGAGI. The ends lost 5 bases at V and 4 bases at J; junction bases unmatched: 3. There are 13 residues in the CDR3. The CDR3 sequence: CASSPQGGTEAFF. For the CDR3, the DNA is TGTGCCAGCAGTCCACAGGGGGGCACTGAAGCTTTCTTT.

This clone came up a few times. The chain combines TRBV10-2 with TRBJ1-2; no reliable D call. Between the trimmed V and J ends, which lost 7 bases and 4 bases, there was a span of 13 bases. CDR3 length: 13 residues. Germline values: CDR1 WSHSY, CDR2 SAAADI. The CDR3 nucleotides read TGCGCCAGCACGGCGGAGGTTGCCTATGGCTACACCTTC. Protein sequence: CASTAEVAYGYTF.

CDR3 DNA: TGTGCCAGCAGCGAAGAATTGGCGGTGTTCTTC. Translated, it gives CASSEELAVFF. V and J are TRBV11-2 and TRBJ2-1; D is ambiguous. Germline V lookup: CDR1 SGHAT, CDR2 FQNNGV. V shed 5 bases and J shed 15 bases, with 14 bases lying between them. This CDR3 contains 11 residues.

The rearrangement links TRBV25-1 to TRBJ1-2, with D possibly matching TRBD1 (5 bases). This CDR3 comprises 15 residues. V dropped 8 bases and J dropped 1 base, with 17 bases sitting between them. Per germline, CDR1 MGHDK and CDR2 SYGVNS. The CDR3 region is CASRTREEDNYGYTF. The DNA of the CDR3 is TGTGCCAGCCGCACCAGGGAAGAGGATAACTATGGCTACACCTTC.

This clone was detected a few times. The chain employs TRBV27 and TRBJ1-5, with 7 bases fitting TRBD1. Germline CDR1 is MNHEY and CDR2 is SMNVEV (reference sequence). CDR3 length equals 16 residues. V shed 3 bases, J shed 2 bases, and the junction held 7 bases outside the gene matches. The CDR3 reads CASSFSPTGGNQPQHF. The CDR3, as DNA: TGTGCCAGCAGTTTCTCCCCAACAGGGGGCAATCAGCCCCAGCATTTT.

This sequence joins TRBV27 and TRBJ2-7, with 7 bases identical to TRBD2. CDR1 and CDR2 from the germline V gene are MNHEY and SMNVEV (reference sequence). The CDR3 sequence is 12 residues long. Unmatched junction bases numbered 1, after V lost 7 bases and J lost 1 base. CDR3 loop: CASTGGSYEQYF. The CDR3 DNA sequence: TGTGCCAGCACCGGGGGGTCCTACGAGCAGTACTTC.

On this clone itself: At the DNA level, this CDR3 is encoded by other sequences in the same sample as well. V usage is TRBV6-5 and J usage is TRBJ1-2; 9 bases are a match to TRBD1. This CDR3 comprises 14 residues. CDR1 and CDR2 (germline): MNHEY, SVGAGI. V dropped 0 bases and J dropped 4; count of bases not matched to a gene: 0. CDR3 sequence reads: CASSYSTGGYGYTF. In DNA form, the CDR3 reads TGTGCCAGCAGTTACTCGACAGGGGGCTATGGCTACACCTTC.

As regards this clone: The same CDR3 is also encoded by other DNA sequences in this sample. The chain links TRBV29-1 to TRBJ2-2; tentatively, D is TRBD1 (5 bases). Germline-derived CDR1 and CDR2 are SQVTM and ANQGSEA. CDR3 length equals 14 residues. The germline V and J ends were trimmed by 7 bases and 6 bases, with 18 bases remaining between them. CDR3 nucleotides: TGCAGCGCCGAGCAAAGGGGTAGTCCCGGGGAGCTGTTTTTT. Its protein product is CSAEQRGSPGELFF.

The V call is TRBV29-1, the J call TRBJ1-6; maybe TRBD1 (6 bases). Germline assignment: CDR1 SQVTM and CDR2 ANQGSEA. This CDR3 has 13 residues. Between the trimmed V and J ends, which lost 6 bases and 7 bases, there was a span of 13 bases. CDR3 nucleotide sequence: TGCAGCGTAAGGACAGAGCTAAATTCACCCCTCCACTTT. Its translation is CSVRTELNSPLHF.

The chain links TRBV5-1 to TRBJ1-2; 7 bases agree with TRBD1. V lost 5 bases to trimming and J lost 4 bases; unmatched junction nucleotides: 11. Germline loops: CDR1 SGHRS, CDR2 YFSETQ. CDR3 length equals 15 residues. The CDR3 coding sequence is TGCGCCAGCAGTCCCCGGGACAGTGGCCCCTATGGCTACACCTTC. This translates into CASSPRDSGPYGYTF.

The CDR3 nucleotides read TGTGCCTGGGCGAAGGGGGGGGATCAGCCCCAGCATTTT. Translating gives CAWAKGGDQPQHF. The J gene is TRBJ1-5, the V gene TRBV30, with a tentative D call TRBD1 (6 bases). The CDR3 has 13 residues. V lost 5 bases, J lost 5 bases, and 13 bases lay in between. CDR1 is GTSNPN, CDR2 SVGIG, per germline (reference sequence).

This chain links TRBV19 with TRBJ1-5; 12 nucleotides agree with TRBD1. This CDR3 spans 14 amino acids. Trimming cost V 8 bases and J 6 bases; bases outside gene matches: 5. CDR1 LNHDA and CDR2 SQIVND come from the germline V gene (reference sequence). CDR3 loop: CASSGTGGGQPQHF. The DNA for the CDR3 is TGTGCCAGTTCCGGGACAGGGGGCGGTCAGCCCCAGCATTTT.

The J gene is TRBJ2-7, the V gene TRBV11-3; TRBD1 agrees at 7 bases. This CDR3 comprises 17 residues. V was pared by 2 bases and J by 2 bases, with 12 bases of the junction left unmatched. Per germline, CDR1 SGHNT and CDR2 YENEEA. This CDR3 is CASSLISLGTAPYEQYF. The CDR3 DNA reads as TGTGCCAGCAGCTTAATCAGTCTCGGGACAGCGCCCTACGAGCAGTACTTC.

V is TRBV4-1 and J is TRBJ1-2; no firm D call. Trimming removed 0 bases at V and 2 bases at J, with 4 bases between. Germline V gene lookup returns CDR1 MGHRA and CDR2 YSYEKL. CDR3 length equals 13 residues. The CDR3 region is CASSQDPNYGYTF. The CDR3 DNA sequence: TGCGCCAGCAGCCAAGATCCAAACTATGGCTACACCTTC.

V usage is TRBV5-1 and J usage is TRBJ2-7; 10 positions agree with TRBD1. Per germline, CDR1 SGHRS and CDR2 YFSETQ. The CDR3 runs 14 residues. V gave up 7 bases and J gave up 3 bases; unmatched junction bases: 7. CDR3 protein: CASYAGQGGYEQYF. CDR3 sequence (DNA): TGCGCCAGCTACGCCGGACAGGGGGGCTACGAGCAGTACTTC.